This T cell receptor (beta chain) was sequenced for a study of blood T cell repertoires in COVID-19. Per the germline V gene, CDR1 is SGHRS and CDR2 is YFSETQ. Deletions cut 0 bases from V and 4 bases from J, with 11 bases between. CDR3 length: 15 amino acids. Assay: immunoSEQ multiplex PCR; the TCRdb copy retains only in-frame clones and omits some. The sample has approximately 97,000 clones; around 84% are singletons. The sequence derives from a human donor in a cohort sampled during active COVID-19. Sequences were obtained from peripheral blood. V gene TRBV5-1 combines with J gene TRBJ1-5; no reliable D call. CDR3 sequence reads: CASSLAPGSNQPQHF. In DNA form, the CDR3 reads TGCGCCAGCAGCTTGGCCCCGGGTTCGAATCAGCCCCAGCATTTT.